The 5 T cell receptor beta chains listed next were all sequenced from one sample in a study of cytomegalovirus exposure and HLA in healthy donors. The primer mix had 60 Vbeta and 13 Jbeta primers. TCRdb's table, derived via immunoSEQ multiplex PCR, lists solely in-frame clones and lacks some. Here the sample spans about 54,000 clones, more than 70% being singletons. The specimen sequenced was PBMCs. Receptors were obtained from a woman aged 18-29 years in good health and CMV-seronegative.

The chain joins TRBV11-1 to TRBJ2-1; weak D call: TRBD2 (5 bases). Looked up from germline, CDR1 is SGHAT and CDR2 is FQDESV (reference sequence). V was pared by 5 bases and J by 9 bases, with 23 bases between. This CDR3 is built from 16 residues. The CDR3 protein is CASSVTVGLRIGEQFF. CDR3 nucleotide sequence: TGTGCCAGCAGCGTTACGGTCGGACTGAGGATAGGTGAGCAGTTCTTC.

The V call is TRBV28, the J call TRBJ2-6; no firm D call. CDR3 size: 12 residues. Trimming removed 3 bases from V and 13 bases from J, with 10 bases in between. Germline CDR1 is MDHEN and CDR2 is SYDVKM. CDR3 sequence (DNA): TGTGCCAGCAGTTTTACCAGGCAGGTCCTGACTTTC. This encodes CASSFTRQVLTF.

The rearrangement joins TRBV27 to TRBJ2-7; D may be TRBD1 (6 bases). Trimming pared 2 bases from V and 3 bases from J, leaving 11 bases between. The CDR3 has 14 amino acids. The germline V gene has CDR1 MNHEY and CDR2 SMNVEV (reference sequence). The CDR3 DNA reads TGTGCCAGCAGTTTAAGGGGGACGGTCTACGAGCAGTACTTC. Amino acid sequence: CASSLRGTVYEQYF.

The table lists this clone with a few counts. One end of the junction varies from germline; a read error may be responsible. The chain is built from TRBV7-3 and TRBJ2-3, with 14 bases fitting TRBD2. The CDR3 runs to 15 residues. Germline V gene lookup returns CDR1 SGHTA and CDR2 FQGTGA. The CDR3 here is CASSGGVGTSGSGDF. CDR3 bases: TGTGCCAGCAGCGGGGGAGTGGGGACTAGCGGGAGCGGGGATTTT.

This clone was seen more than once but under ten times. The chain couples TRBV5-1 to TRBJ2-3; 11 nucleotides align to TRBD2. CDR1 is SGHRS and CDR2 is YFSETQ in the germline V gene. The V segment lost 4 bases and the J segment 4 bases; nucleotides outside the gene matches: 8. The CDR3 spans 16 residues. DNA of the CDR3: TGCGCCAGCAGCCCCCCACTAGCGGGAGTATCAGATACGCAGTATTTT. It yields the protein CASSPPLAGVSDTQYF.